Each of the 26 T cell receptor beta chains below was sequenced from the same sample in a study of T cell changes during pregnancy in multiple sclerosis. Assay: immunoSEQ multiplex PCR; the TCRdb copy retains only in-frame clones and omits some. The sample holds approximately 100,000 clones, 75% to 95% seen once. The material sequenced was peripheral blood, taken in the second trimester of pregnancy. The receptor set was obtained from a female donor with multiple sclerosis, enrolled in a pregnancy study.

This clone has just a few counts. J is TRBJ1-5 and V is TRBV6-6, with D perhaps TRBD1 (5 bases). This CDR3 is 12 amino acids long. CDR1 is MNHNY, CDR2 SVGAGI, per germline (reference sequence). Trimming took 6 bases from V and 7 from J, leaving 10 bases between them. The CDR3 loop is CASRTGGQPQHF. For the CDR3, the DNA is TGTGCCAGCAGGACCGGGGGGCAGCCCCAGCATTTT.

The chain links TRBV9 to TRBJ2-2, with 8 bases aligning to TRBD1. With V trimmed by 2 bases and J by 5 bases, 17 bases remained unmatched. From germline, CDR1 is SGDLS and CDR2 YYNGEE. This CDR3 is 19 amino acids long. CDR3 residues: CASSVRGELGQGGTGELFF. The CDR3 DNA sequence: TGTGCCAGCAGCGTGAGAGGGGAGCTCGGACAGGGCGGAACCGGGGAGCTGTTTTTT. Supplemented by reference TRBV9 and TRBJ2-2, the full variable domain reads DSGVTQTPKHLITATGQRVTLRCSPRSGDLSVYWYQQSLDQGLQFLIQYYNGEERAKGNILERFSAQQFPDLHSELNLSSLELGDSALYFCASSVRGELGQGGTGELFFGEGSRLTVL.

The V gene is TRBV6-1, the J gene TRBJ1-5; 7 positions match TRBD1. Germline loops: CDR1 MNHNS, CDR2 SASEGT. Trimming removed 6 bases from V and 3 bases from J; junction bases left unmatched: 8. The length of the CDR3 is 15 residues. The CDR3 loop reads CASRAGTANNQPQHF. CDR3 sequence (DNA): TGTGCCAGCAGAGCCGGGACAGCTAACAATCAGCCCCAGCATTTT.

The chain uses TRBV2 and TRBJ2-7; 8 bases fit TRBD2. Per germline, CDR1 SNHLY and CDR2 FYNNEI. This CDR3 has 14 residues. Trimming removed 6 bases from V and 4 bases from J; junction bases left unmatched: 8. The CDR3 loop is CASSAGLAQYEQYF. The DNA of the CDR3 is TGTGCCAGCAGCGCCGGACTAGCTCAATACGAGCAGTACTTC.

V is TRBV5-7 and J is TRBJ2-2; 8 bases are shared with TRBD1. TRBV5-7 belongs to the ORF category, with a function that is uncertain. The CDR3 is made up of 16 amino acids. The V segment lost 3 bases and the J segment 6 bases; nucleotides outside the gene matches: 10. As DNA, the CDR3 is TGTGCCAGCAGCTGTGAGTGGGACAGGATCCCCGGGGAGCTGTTTTTT. It specifies CASSCEWDRIPGELFF.

This rearrangement joins TRBV7-2 to TRBJ2-2; 9 positions agree with TRBD2. The germline CDR1 and CDR2 sequences are SGHTA and FQGNSA. CDR3 size: 19 residues. Trimming at V came to 0 bases and at J to 10 bases, leaving 18 bases not matched to a gene. The chain's CDR3 is CASSLAPIQLAGGPKELFF. In DNA, the CDR3 is TGTGCCAGCAGCTTAGCTCCAATCCAGTTGGCGGGAGGGCCTAAGGAGCTGTTTTTT.

This chain uses TRBV28 with TRBJ1-1; D is perhaps TRBD1 (6 bases). The V gene's germline CDR1 is MDHEN and CDR2 SYDVKM. This CDR3 spans 15 amino acids. The V and J ends lost 6 bases and 0 bases respectively, with 14 bases between them. The DNA for the CDR3 is TGTGCCAGCAGCATCAGGGGAGGGGTGAACACTGAAGCTTTCTTT. Encoded protein: CASSIRGGVNTEAFF. Full variable domain (rest looked up from reference TRBV28 and TRBJ1-1): DVKVTQSSRYLVKRTGEKVFLECVQDMDHENMFWYRQDPGLGLRLIYFSYDVKMKEKGDIPEGYSVSREKKERFSLILESASTNQTSMYLCASSIRGGVNTEAFFGQGTRLTVV.

In this sample, this clone turned up a few times. The genes are TRBV10-3 and TRBJ1-2; D ambiguous. Germline values: CDR1 ENHRY, CDR2 SYGVKD. This CDR3 has 16 residues. The V gene lost 0 bases and the J gene lost 4 bases, with 15 bases spanning the gap. CDR3 coding DNA: TGTGCCATCAGTGAGTCTAGGTCGGGGTCTGGCTATGGCTACACCTTC. Protein sequence: CAISESRSGSGYGYTF.

The rearrangement joins TRBV7-9 to TRBJ2-2; the match to TRBD2 covers 11 bases. Losses at the gene ends were 6 bases for V and 5 bases for J; bases not matched to a gene: 11. There are 17 residues in the CDR3. Germline V gene sequence: CDR1 SEHNR, CDR2 FQNEAQ (reference sequence). CDR3 DNA sequence: TGTGCCAGCAGTCGCGTAGCGGGAGGGCCCGGGACCGGGGAGCTGTTTTTT. The encoded protein is CASSRVAGGPGTGELFF.

The V and J genes are TRBV6-5 and TRBJ2-1, with 7 nucleotides matching TRBD2. The CDR3 spans 15 residues. CDR1 and CDR2 from the germline V gene are MNHEY and SVGAGI. After removal of 5 bases from V and 3 bases from J, the junction contained 7 bases not matched to a gene. The CDR3 sequence: CASSPSGINYNEQFF. The CDR3 nucleotides read TGTGCCAGCAGTCCTAGCGGAATTAACTACAATGAGCAGTTCTTC.

This rearrangement joins TRBV14 to TRBJ2-7; 8 nucleotides line up with TRBD2. This CDR3 comprises 14 residues. With 2 bases clipped from V and 3 bases from J, the junction kept 3 bases outside the gene matches. Germline V gene sequence: CDR1 SGHDN, CDR2 FVKESK. The CDR3 DNA follows: TGTGCCAGCAGCCAATACAGCGGGAGCTACGAGCAGTACTTC. The encoded protein is CASSQYSGSYEQYF.

The chain joins TRBV7-6 to TRBJ2-7; 8 positions agree with TRBD2. CDR3 size: 15 residues. V gave up 4 bases and J gave up 2 bases; unmatched junction bases: 7. Germline CDR1 and CDR2: SGHVS and FNYEAQ. CDR3 DNA sequence: TGTGCCAGCAGCTCAAACTCGGGGGGGCCCTACGAGCAGTACTTC. Its protein is CASSSNSGGPYEQYF.

This clone occurred once. The chain combines TRBV25-1 with TRBJ1-2; TRBD1 might be the D (5 bases). The CDR3 contains 14 residues. From germline, CDR1 is MGHDK and CDR2 SYGVNS. V was trimmed by 4 bases and J by 3 bases, leaving 12 bases between them. In nucleotides, the CDR3 is TGTGCCAGCAGTGGTGACAGTATCCACTATGGCTACACCTTC. Translation: CASSGDSIHYGYTF.

This clone was recorded once. V usage is TRBV19 and J usage is TRBJ2-7; TRBD2 aligns across 8 bases. CDR3 size: 15 residues. Germline CDR1 reads LNHDA; CDR2 reads SQIVND (reference sequence). Trimming at V came to 1 base and at J to 2 bases, leaving 4 bases not matched to a gene. CDR3 in DNA: TGTGCCAGTAGTATAGTAAGCGGGAGCCCCTACGAGCAGTACTTC. It translates to CASSIVSGSPYEQYF. Filled out from reference TRBV19 and TRBJ2-7, the complete variable domain reads DGGITQSPKYLFRKEGQNVTLSCEQNLNHDAMYWYRQDPGQGLRLIYYSQIVNDFQKGDIAEGYSVSREKKESFPLTVTSAQKNPTAFYLCASSIVSGSPYEQYFGPGTRLTVT.

This clone appeared once. This chain links TRBV25-1 with TRBJ1-2, with a possible D match to TRBD1 (6 bases). The V end lost 3 bases, the J end lost 2 bases, and 10 bases lay between the germline ends. Per germline, CDR1 MGHDK and CDR2 SYGVNS. The CDR3 covers 14 residues. CDR3 amino acids: CASSENTGNYGYTF. CDR3 DNA: TGTGCCAGCAGTGAGAATACAGGGAACTATGGCTACACCTTC.

The chain joins TRBV18 to TRBJ1-3; D is uncertain. Germline CDR1 reads KGHSH; CDR2 reads LQKENI. V was cut by 8 bases and J by 3 bases, with 11 bases left in between. The CDR3 length is 13 residues. This chain's CDR3 is CASRDSGGNTIYF. DNA of the CDR3: TGTGCCAGCCGGGATTCCGGTGGAAACACCATATATTTT.

The rearrangement links TRBV25-1 to TRBJ2-2; 8 bases match TRBD2. CDR3 length equals 16 residues. Germline V lookup: CDR1 MGHDK, CDR2 SYGVNS. After removal of 6 bases from V and 5 bases from J, the junction contained 11 bases not matched to a gene. Here the CDR3 DNA reads TGTGCCAGCAGCTCTGAAGCGGGAGTCTGGACCGGGGAGCTGTTTTTT. Protein product: CASSSEAGVWTGELFF.

This clone was detected only once. V is TRBV5-6 and J is TRBJ1-3; D is unclear. The CDR3 loop spans 17 amino acids. Germline V gene data show CDR1 as SGHDT and CDR2 as YYEEEE. With 9 bases removed from V and 0 bases from J, the gap between germline ends came to 22 bases. The CDR3: CANPLLWAGLSGNTIYF. The CDR3, as DNA: TGTGCCAACCCCTTGCTTTGGGCAGGACTCTCTGGAAACACCATATATTTT.

The gene calls are TRBV7-2 and TRBJ1-4; no firm D call. The germline V gene has CDR1 SGHTA and CDR2 FQGNSA. V was pared by 8 bases and J by 5 bases, with 18 bases between. The CDR3 is made up of 15 amino acids. CDR3: CASSPGAHKNEKLFF. DNA for the CDR3: TGTGCCAGCTCCCCGGGTGCGCATAAAAATGAAAAACTGTTTTTT.

The rearrangement uses TRBV4-3 and TRBJ1-4; D not resolved. The germline gives CDR1 LGHNA, CDR2 YSLEER. Trimming took 0 bases from V and 14 from J, leaving 10 bases between them. This CDR3 has 12 residues. In DNA form, the CDR3 reads TGCGCCAGCAGCCAAGAACTCGGGAGGCTGTTTTTT. Residues: CASSQELGRLFF.

The rearrangement joins TRBV5-6 to TRBJ2-7, with a tentative D call TRBD2 (5 bases). This CDR3 contains 14 residues. The germline CDR1 and CDR2 sequences are SGHDT and YYEEEE. V dropped 0 bases and J dropped 6 bases, with 13 bases sitting between them. Written as DNA, the CDR3 is TGTGCCAGCAGCTTGGTAGGGCCGACTACCGAGCAGTACTTC. Its protein product is CASSLVGPTTEQYF.

The rearrangement uses TRBV19 and TRBJ2-6, with 12 bases identical to TRBD2. CDR3 length: 18 amino acids. The V gene's germline CDR1 is LNHDA and CDR2 SQIVND (reference sequence). The trim removed 2 bases at V and 1 base at J, leaving 3 bases unmatched. CDR3 loop: CASSIRLAGVSGANVLTF. In nucleotides, the CDR3 is TGTGCCAGTAGTATAAGACTAGCGGGAGTATCTGGGGCCAACGTCCTGACTTTC.

The J gene is TRBJ2-1, the V gene TRBV6-5; TRBD2 aligns across 9 bases. Germline CDR1 and CDR2: MNHEY and SVGAGI. The V and J ends lost 2 bases and 8 bases, in that order; junction bases with no gene match: 7. This CDR3 comprises 15 residues. CDR3 sequence (DNA): TGTGCCAGCAGTTACGTGGCGGGAGGGGGATATGAGCAGTTCTTC. It is translated as CASSYVAGGGYEQFF.

The chain links TRBV30 to TRBJ1-4; 10 bases are a match to TRBD1. The junction had 16 bases not matched to a gene; V was cut back by 4 bases and J by 8 bases. The CDR3 totals 17 residues. From germline, CDR1 is GTSNPN and CDR2 SVGIG (reference sequence). CDR3: CAWTPPGQGSLGEKLFF. In nucleotides, the CDR3 is TGTGCCTGGACCCCACCGGGACAGGGGTCTTTGGGGGAAAAACTGTTTTTT.

The chain has TRBV7-2 and TRBJ2-5, with 10 bases that match TRBD2. The CDR3 has 13 residues. Germline V gives CDR1 SGHTA, CDR2 FQGNSA. Trimming at V came to 5 bases and at J to 7 bases, leaving 4 bases not matched to a gene. The CDR3 sequence is CASSKREGGTQYF. Written as DNA, the CDR3 is TGTGCCAGCAGCAAGCGGGAGGGCGGGACCCAGTACTTC.

The rearrangement uses TRBV27 and TRBJ1-1; D is ambiguous. Between the trimmed V and J ends, which lost 3 bases and 3 bases, there was a span of 8 bases. The CDR3 contains 13 residues. Germline CDR1 is MNHEY and CDR2 is SMNVEV (reference sequence). The CDR3 nucleotides are TGTGCCAGCAGTTTTTCAGGATACACTGAAGCTTTCTTT. Its protein is CASSFSGYTEAFF.